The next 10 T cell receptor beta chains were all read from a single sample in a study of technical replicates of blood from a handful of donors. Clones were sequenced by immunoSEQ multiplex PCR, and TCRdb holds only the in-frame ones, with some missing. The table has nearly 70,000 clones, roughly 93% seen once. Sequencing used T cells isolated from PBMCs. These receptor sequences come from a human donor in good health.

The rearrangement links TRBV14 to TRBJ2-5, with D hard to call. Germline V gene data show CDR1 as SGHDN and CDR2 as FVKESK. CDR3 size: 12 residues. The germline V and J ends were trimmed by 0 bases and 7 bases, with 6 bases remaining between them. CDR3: CASSQDRVTQYF. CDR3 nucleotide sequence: TGTGCCAGCAGCCAAGATCGAGTGACCCAGTACTTC.

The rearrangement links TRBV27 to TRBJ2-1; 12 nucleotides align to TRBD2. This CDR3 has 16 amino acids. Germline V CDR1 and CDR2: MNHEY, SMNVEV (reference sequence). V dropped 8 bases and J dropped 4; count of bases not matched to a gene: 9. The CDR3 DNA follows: TGTGCCAGCTTTTCCCCAACTAGCGGGAGGTACAATGAGCAGTTCTTC. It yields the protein CASFSPTSGRYNEQFF.

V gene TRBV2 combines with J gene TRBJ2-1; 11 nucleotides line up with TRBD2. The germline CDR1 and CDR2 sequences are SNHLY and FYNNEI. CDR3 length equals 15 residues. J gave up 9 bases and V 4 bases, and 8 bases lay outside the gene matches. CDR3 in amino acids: CASSGVRLAGLEQFF. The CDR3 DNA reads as TGTGCCAGCAGTGGAGTCCGACTAGCGGGACTTGAGCAGTTCTTC.

The CDR3 spells CASRRAGATEAFF. CDR3 nucleotides: TGTGCCAGCAGGAGAGCAGGGGCCACTGAAGCTTTCTTT. V gene TRBV6-5 combines with J gene TRBJ1-1; TRBD1 might be the D (6 bases). Germline V gene lookup returns CDR1 MNHEY and CDR2 SVGAGI. This CDR3 spans 13 amino acids. The V gene lost 6 bases and the J gene lost 4 bases, with 12 bases spanning the gap.

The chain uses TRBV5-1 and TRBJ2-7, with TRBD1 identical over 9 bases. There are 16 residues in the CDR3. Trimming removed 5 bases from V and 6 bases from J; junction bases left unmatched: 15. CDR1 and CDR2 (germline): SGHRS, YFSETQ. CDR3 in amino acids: CASRPRTTGGSGEQYF. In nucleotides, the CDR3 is TGCGCCAGCAGACCTAGAACGACAGGGGGGTCCGGCGAGCAGTACTTC.

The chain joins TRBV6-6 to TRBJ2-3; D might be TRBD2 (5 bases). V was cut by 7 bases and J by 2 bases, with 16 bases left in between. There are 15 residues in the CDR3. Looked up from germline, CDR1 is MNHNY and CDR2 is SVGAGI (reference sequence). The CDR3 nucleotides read TGTGCCAGCAAGAACCTAGCAGTAGACACAGATACGCAGTATTTT. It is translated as CASKNLAVDTDTQYF.

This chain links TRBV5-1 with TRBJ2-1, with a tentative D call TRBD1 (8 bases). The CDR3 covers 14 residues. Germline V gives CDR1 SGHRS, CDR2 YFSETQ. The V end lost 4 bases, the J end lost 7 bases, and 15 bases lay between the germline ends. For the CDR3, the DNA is TGCGCCAGCAGCCCCGCACAGGGGGGGAATGAGCAGTTCTTC. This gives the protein CASSPAQGGNEQFF.

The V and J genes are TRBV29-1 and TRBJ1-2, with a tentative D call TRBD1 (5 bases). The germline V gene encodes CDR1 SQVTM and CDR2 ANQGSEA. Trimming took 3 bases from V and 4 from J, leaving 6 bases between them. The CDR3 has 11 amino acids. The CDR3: CSVDRAYGYTF. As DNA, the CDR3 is TGCAGCGTTGACAGGGCCTATGGCTACACCTTC.

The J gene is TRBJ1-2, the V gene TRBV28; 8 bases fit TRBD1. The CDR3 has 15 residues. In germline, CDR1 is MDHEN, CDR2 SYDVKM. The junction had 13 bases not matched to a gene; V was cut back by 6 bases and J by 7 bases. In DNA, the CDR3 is TGTGCCAGCAGGAGACAGGGGAAGTCAAACGGTGGCTACACCTTC. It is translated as CASRRQGKSNGGYTF.

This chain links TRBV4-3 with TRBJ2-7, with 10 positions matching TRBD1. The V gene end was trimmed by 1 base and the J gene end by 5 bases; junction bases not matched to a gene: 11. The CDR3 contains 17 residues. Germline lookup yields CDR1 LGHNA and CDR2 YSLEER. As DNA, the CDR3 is TGCGCCAGCAGCCAAGGAACTTTGACAGGGGGCTGGAACGAGCAGTACTTC. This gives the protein CASSQGTLTGGWNEQYF.